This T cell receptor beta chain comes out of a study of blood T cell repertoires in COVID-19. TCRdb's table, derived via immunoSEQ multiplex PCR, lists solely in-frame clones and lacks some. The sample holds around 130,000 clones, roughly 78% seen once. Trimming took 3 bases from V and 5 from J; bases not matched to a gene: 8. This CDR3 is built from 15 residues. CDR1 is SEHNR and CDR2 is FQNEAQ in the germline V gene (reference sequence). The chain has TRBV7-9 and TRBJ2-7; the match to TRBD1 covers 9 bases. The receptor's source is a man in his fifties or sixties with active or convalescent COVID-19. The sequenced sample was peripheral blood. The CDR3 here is CASSFWDRVKNEQYF. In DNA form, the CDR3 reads TGTGCCAGCAGCTTCTGGGACAGGGTTAAAAACGAGCAGTACTTC. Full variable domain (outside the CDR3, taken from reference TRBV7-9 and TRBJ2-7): DTGVSQNPRHKITKRGQNVTFRCDPISEHNRLYWYRQTLGQGPEFLTYFQNEAQLEKSRLLSDRFSAERPKGSFSTLEIQRTEQGDSAMYLCASSFWDRVKNEQYFGPGTRLTVT.